This T cell receptor (beta chain) originates from a study of vaccination and CD4 T cells after COVID-19. Germline V gene lookup returns CDR1 SGHTA and CDR2 FQGNSA. The CDR3 is 13 amino acids. Turning to this clonotype: The antigen remains unidentified.

Treatment in this sample: approximately 9-day PBMC culture with coronavirus spike peptide pools or control peptides (ViraFEST assay). Wells contained roughly 2.2 million PBMCs each, and these were cultured with 7.5 to 10 IU/ml IL-2 and roughly 9.5 ug/ml peptide pools. The Oncomine TCR Beta short-read assay was applied to DNA of cultured CD4+ T cells. Via MiXCR, TCRdb re-called the PCR reads, giving one row per CDR3 protein. Of over 15,000 distinct CDR3 sequences in the sample, about 39% were seen once. Sequencing used CD4+ T cells from blood, cultured in vitro, obtained before SARS-CoV-2 vaccination. This chain uses TRBV7-2 with TRBJ2-1, with D perhaps TRBD1 (6 bases). The J call is uncertain, as TRBJ2-5 better fits the DNA end. The clonotype was recovered from a human donor who had recovered from COVID-19. CDR3 protein: CASSIRQAETQYF. DNA of the CDR3: TGTGCCAGCAGCATCAGACAGGCGGAGACCCAGTACTTC.